These 20 T cell receptor beta chains came from one sample sequenced in a study of T cell responses to AZD1222 COVID-19 vaccine. Libraries were prepared by immunoSEQ multiplex PCR; TCRdb keeps only in-frame clonotypes and omits some of them. Of 80,000 to 95,000 clones in the sample, about 87% are singletons; the top ten hold approximately 5.7%. Specimen: peripheral blood, collected on day 0 of AZD1222 vaccination. These receptors all come from an adult in good health.

This rearrangement joins TRBV5-1 to TRBJ2-1; D remains ambiguous. Looked up from germline, CDR1 is SGHRS and CDR2 is YFSETQ. Between the trimmed V and J ends, which lost 5 bases and 3 bases, there was a span of 9 bases. CDR3 length equals 13 residues. CDR3 sequence reads: CASRAQDYNEQFF. CDR3 DNA sequence: TGCGCCAGCAGAGCTCAAGACTACAATGAGCAGTTCTTC.

The V gene is TRBV3-1 (or the pseudogene TRBV3-2), the J gene TRBJ2-2, with 11 bases lining up with TRBD2. CDR3 length equals 16 residues. The V gene end was trimmed by 3 bases and the J gene end by 6 bases; junction bases not matched to a gene: 6. Germline loops: CDR1 LGHDT, CDR2 YNNKEL (reference sequence). CDR3 sequence reads: CASSHRTSGGPGELFF. The CDR3, as DNA: TGTGCCAGCAGCCACAGAACTAGCGGGGGACCCGGGGAGCTGTTTTTT.

The chain couples TRBV14 to TRBJ2-7; D gene uncertain. This CDR3 region has 11 residues. Trimming pared 3 bases from V and 4 bases from J, leaving 4 bases between. Germline assignment: CDR1 SGHDN and CDR2 FVKESK. Here the CDR3 DNA reads TGTGCCAGCAGCCAGAGTTACGAGCAGTACTTC. Its protein product is CASSQSYEQYF.

The rearrangement uses TRBV9 and TRBJ1-1; a weak D match, TRBD1 (6 bases). The CDR3 covers 14 residues. Between the trimmed V and J ends, which lost 0 bases and 4 bases, there was a span of 10 bases. Germline V lookup: CDR1 SGDLS, CDR2 YYNGEE. The CDR3 is CASSVEGTTTEAFF. In DNA form, the CDR3 reads TGTGCCAGCAGCGTAGAGGGGACAACCACTGAAGCTTTCTTT.

The rearrangement links TRBV19 to TRBJ1-6; maybe TRBD1 (6 bases). The V and J ends lost 9 bases and 6 bases respectively, with 15 bases between them. The CDR3 length is 14 residues. CDR1 LNHDA and CDR2 SQIVND come from the germline V gene (reference sequence). In DNA, the CDR3 is TGTGCCAGCGAGACAGGAGGACTTAATTCACCCCTCCACTTT. Translation: CASETGGLNSPLHF.

The V and J genes are TRBV6-6 and TRBJ1-2; D is ambiguous. Germline assignment: CDR1 MNHNY and CDR2 SVGAGI (reference sequence). Trimming pared 6 bases from V and 7 bases from J, leaving 21 bases between. The CDR3 is made up of 15 amino acids. CDR3 DNA: TGTGCCAGCAGGGCGGGAGGGTTCACGTTAAGTGGCTACACCTTC. It codes for CASRAGGFTLSGYTF.

The CDR3 nucleotides read TGTGCCAGCAGCATCAACTACTACTACGAGCAGTACTTC. Protein: CASSINYYYEQYF. The chain links TRBV7-3 to TRBJ2-7; D gene uncertain. Germline CDR1 SGHTA, CDR2 FQGTGA. This CDR3 has 13 residues. V was trimmed by 5 bases and J by 3 bases, leaving 11 bases between them. Filled out from reference TRBV7-3 and TRBJ2-7, the complete variable domain reads GAGVSQTPSNKVTEKGKYVELRCDPISGHTALYWYRQSLGQGPEFLIYFQGTGAADDSGLPNDRFFAVRPEGSVSTLKIQRTERGDSAVYLCASSINYYYEQYFGPGTRLTVT.

This chain joins TRBV4-2 and TRBJ2-5; 12 bases are a match to TRBD2. The CDR3 is made up of 17 amino acids. The J segment lost 4 bases and the V segment lost 3 bases, leaving 9 bases of the junction unmatched. CDR1 and CDR2 (germline): LGHNA, YNFKEQ. The CDR3 nucleotides are TGTGCCAGCAGCCAGGGCCCTAGCGGGGGGGCATTAGAGACCCAGTACTTC. Protein product: CASSQGPSGGALETQYF.

CDR3 amino acids: CASMEQWTEAFF. The CDR3 DNA reads TGTGCCAGTATGGAGCAGTGGACTGAAGCTTTCTTT. The J gene is TRBJ1-1, the V gene TRBV19; no definite D call. V shed 7 bases and J shed 5 bases, with 11 bases lying between them. The CDR3 extends over 12 amino acids. Germline V gives CDR1 LNHDA, CDR2 SQIVND (reference sequence).

The chain has TRBV2 and TRBJ1-2; TRBD1 is a possible D gene (6 bases). Germline V lookup: CDR1 SNHLY, CDR2 FYNNEI. The CDR3 is 13 residues long. V was pared by 5 bases and J by 2 bases, with 9 bases between. The CDR3 region has the DNA TGTGCCAGCAGTTTAGGGGGGAACTATGGCTACACCTTC. Its translation is CASSLGGNYGYTF. The complete variable domain, with remaining parts taken from reference TRBV2 and TRBJ1-2, reads EPEVTQTPSHQVTQMGQEVILRCVPISNHLYFYWYRQILGQKVEFLVSFYNNEISEKSEIFDDQFSVERPDGSNFTLKIRSTKLEDSAMYFCASSLGGNYGYTFGSGTRLTVV.

As DNA, the CDR3 is TGTGCCAGCAGTTACGGGCGGGTGAACACCGGGGAGCTGTTTTTT. It codes for CASSYGRVNTGELFF. V usage is TRBV6-5 and J usage is TRBJ2-2, with TRBD2 as a possible D gene (5 bases). Trimming took off 2 bases at V and 1 base at J, with 8 bases between the two ends. CDR1 and CDR2 from the germline V gene are MNHEY and SVGAGI. This CDR3 has 15 amino acids.

The J gene is TRBJ2-7, the V gene TRBV11-2, with TRBD1 matching 8 bases. Trimming took 6 bases from V and 5 from J; bases not matched to a gene: 12. The germline V gene encodes CDR1 SGHAT and CDR2 FQNNGV. The CDR3 is 15 amino acids. Written as DNA, the CDR3 is TGTGCCAGCAGTTCTTGGCGCGGCAGGGGGCACGAGCAGTACTTC. It is translated as CASSSWRGRGHEQYF.

This chain links TRBV19 with TRBJ1-1; D not certain. V dropped 3 bases and J dropped 6 bases, with 17 bases sitting between them. CDR1 and CDR2 (germline): LNHDA, SQIVND (reference sequence). CDR3 length: 15 residues. The CDR3 region has the DNA TGTGCCAGTAGTATGGAGGGCGGGTGGGTCCCTGAAGCTTTCTTT. This codes for CASSMEGGWVPEAFF.

The genes are TRBV5-1 and TRBJ1-1, with D perhaps TRBD1 (5 bases). The CDR3 runs to 14 residues. With 5 bases removed from V and 6 bases from J, the gap between germline ends came to 17 bases. Germline CDR1 SGHRS, CDR2 YFSETQ. The CDR3 bases are TGCGCCAGCAGGTTAATTCAGGGTTTCCCTGAAGCTTTCTTT. This translates into CASRLIQGFPEAFF.

The rearrangement links TRBV6-5 to TRBJ1-5; D uncertain. In germline, CDR1 is MNHEY, CDR2 SVGAGI. The CDR3 is made up of 14 amino acids. Between the trimmed V and J ends, which lost 5 bases and 3 bases, there was a span of 11 bases. The CDR3 loop is CASSPRGTNQPQHF. The CDR3 DNA is TGTGCCAGCAGTCCCCGGGGAACCAATCAGCCCCAGCATTTT.

The chain is built from TRBV24-1 and TRBJ1-1, with TRBD1 identical over 9 bases. CDR3 size: 15 residues. Germline CDR1 is KGHDR and CDR2 is SFDVKD. Trimming removed 6 bases from V and 7 bases from J; junction bases left unmatched: 11. The CDR3 here is CATSNGGTGRDEAFF. The CDR3 coding sequence is TGTGCCACCAGTAATGGGGGGACAGGGAGGGATGAAGCTTTCTTT.

The chain has TRBV11-2 and TRBJ1-2; 9 bases are a match to TRBD1. V gave up 3 bases and J gave up 6 bases; unmatched junction bases: 2. CDR3 length: 13 residues. Germline V gene data show CDR1 as SGHAT and CDR2 as FQNNGV. Here the CDR3 DNA reads TGTGCCAGCAGCTTGGGACAGGGCGATGGCTACACCTTC. This sequence encodes CASSLGQGDGYTF.

This clone has a single count. CDR3 in amino acids: CASSLISDDRAINYGYTF. CDR3 nucleotides: TGTGCCAGCAGCTTAATTAGTGATGACAGGGCAATTAACTATGGCTACACCTTC. The V and J genes are TRBV11-3 and TRBJ1-2; 7 bases map to TRBD1. Per the germline V gene, CDR1 is SGHNT and CDR2 is YENEEA. Trimming removed 2 bases from V and 1 base from J; junction bases left unmatched: 13. This CDR3 is 18 amino acids long.

The CDR3 loop is CASSGTRGSDYGYTF. CDR3 bases: TGTGCCAGCTCAGGAACCAGGGGGTCAGACTATGGCTACACCTTC. The V and J genes are TRBV18 and TRBJ1-2, with 7 bases matching TRBD1. J gave up 3 bases and V 5 bases, and 9 bases lay outside the gene matches. Germline-derived CDR1 and CDR2 are KGHSH and LQKENI. The CDR3 has 15 residues.

The chain joins TRBV7-9 to TRBJ1-1, with D unresolved. V lost 11 bases to trimming and J lost 1 base, with 11 bases between them. CDR1 and CDR2 (germline): SEHNR, FQNEAQ (reference sequence). This CDR3 has 12 amino acids. CDR3 region: CACPPANTEAFF. The CDR3 DNA reads as TGTGCCTGCCCCCCTGCGAACACTGAAGCTTTCTTT. The whole variable domain, filled in from reference TRBV7-9 and TRBJ1-1, reads DTGVSQNPRHKITKRGQNVTFRCDPISEHNRLYWYRQTLGQGPEFLTYFQNEAQLEKSRLLSDRFSAERPKGSFSTLEIQRTEQGDSAMYLCACPPANTEAFFGQGTRLTVV.